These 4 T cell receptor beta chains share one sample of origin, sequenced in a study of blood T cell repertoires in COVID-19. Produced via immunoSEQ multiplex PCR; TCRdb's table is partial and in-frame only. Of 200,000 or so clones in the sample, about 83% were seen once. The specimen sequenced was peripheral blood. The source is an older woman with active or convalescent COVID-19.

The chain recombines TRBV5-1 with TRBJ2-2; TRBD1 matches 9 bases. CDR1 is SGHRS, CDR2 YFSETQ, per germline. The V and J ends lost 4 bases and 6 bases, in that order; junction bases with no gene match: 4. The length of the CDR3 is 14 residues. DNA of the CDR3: TGCGCCAGCAGCAAGGGACAGGGAGCCGGGGAGCTGTTTTTT. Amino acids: CASSKGQGAGELFF.

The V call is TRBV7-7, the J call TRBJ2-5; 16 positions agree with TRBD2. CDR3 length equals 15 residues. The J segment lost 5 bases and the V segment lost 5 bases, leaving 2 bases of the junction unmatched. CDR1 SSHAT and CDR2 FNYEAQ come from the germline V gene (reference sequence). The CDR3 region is CASSAGLAGGETQYF. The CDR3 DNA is TGTGCCAGCAGCGCGGGACTAGCGGGAGGGGAGACCCAGTACTTC.

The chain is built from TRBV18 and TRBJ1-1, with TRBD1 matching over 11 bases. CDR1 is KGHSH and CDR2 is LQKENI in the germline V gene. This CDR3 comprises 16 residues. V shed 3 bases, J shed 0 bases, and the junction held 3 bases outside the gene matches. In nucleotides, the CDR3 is TGTGCCAGCTCACCCAGGACAGGGGGCATGAACACTGAAGCTTTCTTT. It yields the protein CASSPRTGGMNTEAFF.

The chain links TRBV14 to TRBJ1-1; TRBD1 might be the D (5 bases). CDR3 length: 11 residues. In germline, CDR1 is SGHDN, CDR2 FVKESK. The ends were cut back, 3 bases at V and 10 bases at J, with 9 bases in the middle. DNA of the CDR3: TGTGCCAGCAGCCAGGGACTGGGAGCTTTCTTT. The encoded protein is CASSQGLGAFF.